A single sample is the source of the 25 T cell receptor beta chains below, sequenced in a study of blood T cell repertoires in COVID-19. This table comes from immunoSEQ multiplex PCR, and its TCRdb copy is limited to in-frame clones, with some not included. The sample has over 110,000 clones, over 70% seen once. The specimen sequenced was peripheral blood. The receptors stem from a woman in her 50s with acute or convalescent COVID-19.

The V and J genes are TRBV19 and TRBJ2-6; D not resolved. Per germline, CDR1 LNHDA and CDR2 SQIVND (reference sequence). This CDR3 is 15 amino acids long. V dropped 2 bases and J dropped 0 bases, with 5 bases sitting between them. DNA of the CDR3: TGTGCCAGTAGTATATTATACTCTGGGGCCAACGTCCTGACTTTC. It specifies CASSILYSGANVLTF.

The chain employs TRBV15 and TRBJ1-3, with TRBD1 matching over 7 bases. J was trimmed by 1 base and V by 2 bases; bases with no gene match: 2. The CDR3 consists of 15 residues. The germline V gene has CDR1 LNHNV and CDR2 YYDKDF (reference sequence). The CDR3 protein is CATSRSTGSGNTIYF. The CDR3 DNA is TGTGCCACCAGCAGATCGACAGGGTCTGGAAACACCATATATTTT.

J is TRBJ2-1 and V is TRBV27; perhaps TRBD1 as D (5 bases). CDR1 is MNHEY, CDR2 SMNVEV, per germline (reference sequence). The CDR3 covers 16 residues. The ends were cut back, 2 bases at V and 0 bases at J, with 11 bases in the middle. CDR3 loop: CASSLRGPSSYNEQFF. The CDR3 region has the DNA TGTGCCAGCAGTTTAAGGGGCCCGAGCTCCTACAATGAGCAGTTCTTC.

The chain couples TRBV6-5 to TRBJ1-2; TRBD1 agrees at 10 bases. Germline V gene data show CDR1 as MNHEY and CDR2 as SVGAGI. Germline trimming cut 2 bases from V and 6 bases from J; bases unmatched to any gene: 3. The CDR3 contains 14 residues. The CDR3 DNA follows: TGTGCCAGCAGTTACGGGACAGGGGTGAATGGCTACACCTTC. This codes for CASSYGTGVNGYTF.

This clone was found once. This chain links TRBV14 with TRBJ2-5; 7 nucleotides line up with TRBD2. Trimming at V came to 8 bases and at J to 4 bases, leaving 7 bases not matched to a gene. CDR1 and CDR2 (germline): SGHDN, FVKESK. The CDR3 runs 13 residues. CDR3 sequence: CASGKGTIETQYF. CDR3 coding DNA: TGTGCCAGCGGAAAGGGGACTATAGAGACCCAGTACTTC.

This clone is deemed medium-sized. This sequence joins TRBV6-5 and TRBJ1-1; D uncertain. The length of the CDR3 is 14 residues. Trimming shortened V by 6 bases and J by 1 base, and 12 bases separated the two germline ends. Germline values: CDR1 MNHEY, CDR2 SVGAGI. The DNA of the CDR3 is TGTGCCAGCAGGCCCGGATGGGCGAACACTGAAGCTTTCTTT. Encoded protein: CASRPGWANTEAFF.

V usage is TRBV3-1 (or the pseudogene TRBV3-2) and J usage is TRBJ2-7, with TRBD1 as a possible D gene (6 bases). The V gene's germline CDR1 is LGHDT and CDR2 YNNKEL (reference sequence). CDR3 length: 14 residues. With 4 bases removed from V and 3 bases from J, the gap between germline ends came to 13 bases. Written as DNA, the CDR3 is TGTGCCAGCAGCCCCACGACAGGACTCTACGAGCAGTACTTC. It encodes CASSPTTGLYEQYF.

The CDR3 loop is CASGPSGTVNEKLFF. CDR3 nucleotides: TGCGCCAGCGGGCCCTCCGGGACAGTTAATGAAAAACTGTTTTTT. V and J are TRBV5-1 and TRBJ1-4; 7 bases map to TRBD1. Germline-derived CDR1 and CDR2 are SGHRS and YFSETQ. The CDR3 sequence is 15 residues long. The V and J ends lost 7 bases and 4 bases, in that order; junction bases with no gene match: 10.

The rearrangement uses TRBV28 and TRBJ2-1; 9 bases line up with TRBD2. The trim removed 3 bases at V and 2 bases at J, leaving 5 bases unmatched. Germline CDR1 reads MDHEN; CDR2 reads SYDVKM. The CDR3 is made up of 16 amino acids. The CDR3 spells CASSLVASGTYNEQFF. The CDR3 DNA sequence: TGTGCCAGCAGTTTGGTTGCTAGCGGGACCTACAATGAGCAGTTCTTC.

The V and J genes are TRBV6-6 and TRBJ2-2, with no clear D. The V and J ends lost 0 bases and 7 bases respectively, with 9 bases between them. The CDR3 totals 14 residues. Germline CDR1 reads MNHNY; CDR2 reads SVGAGI (reference sequence). The CDR3 sequence: CASSYSLRDGELFF. Here the CDR3 DNA reads TGTGCCAGCAGTTACTCCCTTAGAGACGGGGAGCTGTTTTTT.

V gene TRBV4-2 combines with J gene TRBJ1-5, with D hard to call. The CDR3 is made up of 15 amino acids. Germline CDR1 LGHNA, CDR2 YNFKEQ. The V end lost 0 bases, the J end lost 1 base, and 7 bases lay between the germline ends. CDR3 DNA: TGTGCCAGCAGCCAAGATATACGGAGCAATCAGCCCCAGCATTTT. Translated, it gives CASSQDIRSNQPQHF.

The J gene is TRBJ1-6, the V gene TRBV6-6; D possibly corresponds to TRBD1 (6 bases). V was pared by 0 bases and J by 7 bases, with 13 bases between. In germline, CDR1 is MNHNY, CDR2 SVGAGI (reference sequence). The CDR3 is 16 amino acids. This chain's CDR3 is CASSYSQGKRNSPLHF. The CDR3 DNA sequence: TGTGCCAGCAGTTACTCCCAGGGGAAGAGGAATTCACCCCTCCACTTT.

V gene TRBV2 combines with J gene TRBJ2-2, with D possibly being TRBD1 (7 bases). The CDR3 loop spans 15 amino acids. The V and J ends lost 4 bases and 3 bases respectively, with 12 bases between them. The germline V gene has CDR1 SNHLY and CDR2 FYNNEI. The CDR3 sequence is CASSAQGGYTGELFF. CDR3 bases: TGTGCCAGCAGTGCTCAGGGGGGATACACCGGGGAGCTGTTTTTT.

The chain is built from TRBV6-5 and TRBJ1-6; weak D call: TRBD1 (6 bases). With 6 bases removed from V and 8 bases from J, the gap between germline ends came to 17 bases. The CDR3 has 15 residues. CDR1 MNHEY and CDR2 SVGAGI come from the germline V gene. The chain's CDR3 is CASRGGARVDSPLHF. CDR3 in DNA: TGTGCCAGCAGAGGGGGGGCCAGGGTTGATTCACCCCTCCACTTT.

The J gene is TRBJ1-2, the V gene TRBV7-9; no firm D call. CDR1 is SEHNR, CDR2 FQNEAQ, per germline (reference sequence). The V end was cut by 5 bases, the J end by 0 bases, with 22 bases between. The CDR3 is 18 residues long. CDR3 in amino acids: CASSPEDAAVFSNYGYTF. The CDR3 nucleotides read TGTGCCAGCAGCCCGGAGGACGCCGCGGTATTTTCTAACTATGGCTACACCTTC.

The V call is TRBV6-5, the J call TRBJ1-6, with D unclear. Germline values: CDR1 MNHEY, CDR2 SVGAGI. The V end lost 6 bases, the J end lost 8 bases, and 14 bases lay between the germline ends. The CDR3 extends over 14 amino acids. CDR3 region: CASREGTPHSPLHF. The CDR3 DNA is TGTGCCAGCAGAGAGGGAACCCCACATTCACCCCTCCACTTT.

The rearrangement joins TRBV6-5 to TRBJ1-2; TRBD1 might be the D (6 bases). This CDR3 contains 13 residues. Trimming removed 5 bases at V and 2 bases at J, with 9 bases between. Germline loops: CDR1 MNHEY, CDR2 SVGAGI. The CDR3: CASSQTGNYGYTF. The CDR3 DNA sequence: TGTGCCAGCAGTCAAACAGGGAACTATGGCTACACCTTC.

The V call is TRBV27, the J call TRBJ2-7, with 7 bases identical to TRBD1. The CDR3 runs to 14 residues. The germline V gene encodes CDR1 MNHEY and CDR2 SMNVEV (reference sequence). The J segment lost 6 bases and the V segment lost 4 bases, leaving 9 bases of the junction unmatched. CDR3 nucleotides: TGTGCCAGCAGTTCGACAGGGATGGAGCTCGAGCAGTACTTC. It translates to CASSSTGMELEQYF.

The chain has TRBV4-1 and TRBJ1-1; D unresolved. The CDR3 runs to 14 residues. Germline CDR1 is MGHRA and CDR2 is YSYEKL. V lost 7 bases and J 1 base, leaving 13 bases between the germline ends. The CDR3 reads CASNDKNGNTEAFF. Written as DNA, the CDR3 is TGCGCCAGCAACGACAAGAACGGGAACACTGAAGCTTTCTTT.

The chain carries TRBV28 and TRBJ1-6; 9 bases align to TRBD1. After removal of 6 bases from V and 5 bases from J, the junction contained 8 bases not matched to a gene. The CDR3 totals 16 residues. Germline-derived CDR1 and CDR2 are MDHEN and SYDVKM. CDR3 protein: CASRPYGTGNNSPLHF. CDR3 DNA sequence: TGTGCCAGCAGGCCCTACGGGACAGGGAATAATTCACCCCTCCACTTT.

The rearrangement uses TRBV18 and TRBJ2-2; 7 bases align to TRBD2. This CDR3 has 17 residues. CDR1 KGHSH and CDR2 LQKENI come from the germline V gene. Trimming cost V 0 bases and J 2 bases; bases outside gene matches: 6. The CDR3 reads CASSPPGGSSNTGELFF. CDR3 nucleotide sequence: TGTGCCAGCTCACCACCCGGCGGGAGCAGTAACACCGGGGAGCTGTTTTTT.

The sample holds a few counts of this clone. The gene calls are TRBV10-2 and TRBJ1-6; 8 bases fit TRBD1. The CDR3 totals 14 residues. Per the germline V gene, CDR1 is WSHSY and CDR2 is SAAADI. The junction had 5 bases not matched to a gene; V was cut back by 8 bases and J by 5 bases. The CDR3 nucleotides read TGCGCCAGCGGGGGACAGGTGGATAATTCACCCCTCCACTTT. Encoded protein: CASGGQVDNSPLHF.

This clone appeared a few times. This rearrangement joins TRBV2 to TRBJ2-1; weak D call: TRBD2 (5 bases). V was pared by 6 bases and J by 5 bases, with 14 bases between. The CDR3 contains 14 residues. Germline CDR1 is SNHLY and CDR2 is FYNNEI. The CDR3 DNA reads TGTGCCAGCAGGGACTCCCGGGATAACAATGAGCAGTTCTTC. This sequence encodes CASRDSRDNNEQFF.

The J gene is TRBJ2-6, the V gene TRBV9; 9 bases line up with TRBD2. The CDR3 runs 17 residues. Germline V gene lookup returns CDR1 SGDLS and CDR2 YYNGEE. The V and J ends lost 3 bases and 1 base, in that order; junction bases with no gene match: 5. CDR3: CASSGLAGLSGANVLTF. The CDR3 DNA reads as TGTGCCAGCAGCGGGCTAGCGGGACTATCTGGGGCCAACGTCCTGACTTTC.

The chain carries TRBV12-3 or TRBV12-4 and TRBJ2-5; a weak D match, TRBD1 (6 bases). V dropped 6 bases and J dropped 2 bases, with 10 bases sitting between them. The CDR3 spans 13 residues. DNA for the CDR3: TGTGCCAGCAGAACCGGGACACAAGAGACCCAGTACTTC. It is translated as CASRTGTQETQYF.